The 10 T cell receptor beta chains below come from one sample, sequenced in a study of shared clonotypes between healthy human individuals. Cells designated naive CD8 were CD45RO-negative and were positively selected for CCR7, with terminally differentiated effector memory CD45RA+ cells excluded. Profiling relied on immunoSEQ multiplex PCR, and the TCRdb table lists in-frame clones only, not all of them. This sample has hundreds of thousands of clones, with roughly 96% found just once. Sequencing was done on a sample of naive CD8+ T cells sorted from blood. The source is a woman in her 30s in good health.

This chain joins TRBV10-2 and TRBJ1-1; D uncertain. The CDR3 has 15 amino acids. Germline values: CDR1 WSHSY, CDR2 SAAADI. V dropped 0 bases and J dropped 7 bases, with 15 bases sitting between them. The CDR3 nucleotides are TGCGCCAGCAGTGAGTCGGCCCTTGGCACGCTTGAAGCTTTCTTT. Translating it yields CASSESALGTLEAFF.

This clone occurred once. The chain couples TRBV29-1 to TRBJ2-6, with D unresolved. Trimming shortened V by 3 bases and J by 0 bases, and 3 bases separated the two germline ends. CDR1 is SQVTM and CDR2 is ANQGSEA in the germline V gene. The CDR3 covers 13 residues. The DNA for the CDR3 is TGCAGCGTTGAGATCTCTGGGGCCAACGTCCTGACTTTC. Protein: CSVEISGANVLTF.

The genes are TRBV27 and TRBJ2-2, with unresolved D. The germline V gene has CDR1 MNHEY and CDR2 SMNVEV (reference sequence). Trimming shortened V by 1 base and J by 4 bases, and 10 bases separated the two germline ends. There are 15 residues in the CDR3. CDR3 DNA: TGTGCCAGCAGTTTATTTGGAGACTCCACCGGGGAGCTGTTTTTT. It yields the protein CASSLFGDSTGELFF.

The rearrangement uses TRBV19 and TRBJ1-3; D is ambiguous. The germline V gene has CDR1 LNHDA and CDR2 SQIVND (reference sequence). This CDR3 is built from 12 residues. Trimming pared 7 bases from V and 4 bases from J, leaving 8 bases between. CDR3 nucleotides: TGTGCCAGTACTAGAGTCGGAAACACCATATATTTT. Its protein is CASTRVGNTIYF.

This clone was seen just once. The V gene is TRBV4-1, the J gene TRBJ1-5, with D possibly being TRBD1 (5 bases). Germline V gene data show CDR1 as MGHRA and CDR2 as YSYEKL. The CDR3 covers 16 residues. V was clipped by 4 bases and J by 2 bases, with 15 bases between them. CDR3 region: CASSPNLGGGNQPQHF. The CDR3 DNA follows: TGCGCCAGCAGCCCTAATCTCGGGGGGGGCAATCAGCCCCAGCATTTT.

The chain employs TRBV27 and TRBJ1-1, with D possibly being TRBD1 (5 bases). The CDR3 is 14 amino acids. Germline V gene sequence: CDR1 MNHEY, CDR2 SMNVEV (reference sequence). V lost 5 bases to trimming and J lost 4 bases, with 14 bases between them. CDR3 DNA sequence: TGTGCCAGCAGTATGGGGCGGGGGACCACTGAAGCTTTCTTT. As protein: CASSMGRGTTEAFF.

The chain joins TRBV5-6 to TRBJ2-3, with 9 bases that match TRBD1. Trimming took 0 bases from V and 7 from J; bases not matched to a gene: 3. CDR1 SGHDT and CDR2 YYEEEE come from the germline V gene. This CDR3 contains 14 residues. The CDR3 here is CASSLGTGAYTQYF. The CDR3 DNA reads TGTGCCAGCAGCTTGGGGACAGGGGCCTATACGCAGTATTTT. Combining the CDR3 with reference TRBV5-6 and TRBJ2-3 gives the whole variable domain DAGVTQSPTHLIKTRGQQVTLRCSPKSGHDTVSWYQQALGQGPQFIFQYYEEEERQRGNFPDRFSGHQFPNYSSELNVNALLLGDSALYLCASSLGTGAYTQYFGPGTRLTVL.

The chain uses TRBV28 and TRBJ1-1; D possibly corresponds to TRBD1 (5 bases). The CDR3 has 18 amino acids. Germline values: CDR1 MDHEN, CDR2 SYDVKM. Trimming cost V 1 base and J 0 bases, with 18 bases left between them. The DNA of the CDR3 is TGTGCCAGCAGTTTATATAAGCGGGGGACCCTACTGAACACTGAAGCTTTCTTT. It specifies CASSLYKRGTLLNTEAFF. Together with reference TRBV28 and TRBJ1-1, the CDR3 gives the full variable domain: DVKVTQSSRYLVKRTGEKVFLECVQDMDHENMFWYRQDPGLGLRLIYFSYDVKMKEKGDIPEGYSVSREKKERFSLILESASTNQTSMYLCASSLYKRGTLLNTEAFFGQGTRLTVV.

This clone was observed a handful of times. This specimen includes other DNA sequences encoding the same CDR3. This sequence joins TRBV5-4 and TRBJ2-3; D call uncertain. Trimming cost V 0 bases and J 4 bases, with 3 bases left between them. The germline V gene has CDR1 SGHNT and CDR2 YYREEE (reference sequence). CDR3 length: 12 residues. The CDR3 DNA sequence: TGTGCCAGCAGCTTGGCCGCAGATACGCAGTATTTT. This sequence encodes CASSLAADTQYF.

This sequence joins TRBV15 and TRBJ2-7; D not resolved. The CDR3 sequence is 13 residues long. The V end was cut by 5 bases, the J end by 2 bases, with 10 bases between. Germline V lookup: CDR1 LNHNV, CDR2 YYDKDF (reference sequence). The CDR3 DNA reads as TGTGCCACCAGCCTGGATACCACCTACGAGCAGTACTTC. The encoded protein is CATSLDTTYEQYF.